A single sample gave rise to the 4 T cell receptor beta chains below, sequenced in a study of T cell responses to AZD1222 COVID-19 vaccine. Clones were sequenced by immunoSEQ multiplex PCR, and TCRdb holds only the in-frame ones, with some missing. The sample contains 30,000 to 50,000 clones, approximately 88% of which appear only once. The sequencing used peripheral blood, collected 28 days after the second dose of the MenACWY control vaccine. The receptors shown here come from an adult who received the MenACWY meningococcal vaccine as a control.

The gene calls are TRBV27 and TRBJ2-7; 10 nucleotides line up with TRBD2. Losses at the gene ends were 6 bases for V and 6 bases for J; bases not matched to a gene: 11. The CDR3 extends over 15 amino acids. Germline loops: CDR1 MNHEY, CDR2 SMNVEV (reference sequence). This chain's CDR3 is CASSELSGRASEQYF. The CDR3, as DNA: TGTGCCAGCAGCGAACTCAGCGGGAGGGCCTCCGAGCAGTACTTC.

This clone has more than one count but fewer than ten. Here the CDR3 reads CASSLARDGAFF. In DNA, the CDR3 is TGTGCCAGCAGTTTAGCGCGGGACGGGGCTTTCTTT. The V call is TRBV12-3 or TRBV12-4, the J call TRBJ1-1; TRBD1 might be the D (5 bases). The CDR3 is 12 residues long. Trimming took off 0 bases at V and 11 bases at J, with 10 bases between the two ends.

The chain has TRBV5-1 and TRBJ2-1; the match to TRBD2 covers 11 bases. Unmatched junction bases numbered 4, after V lost 1 base and J lost 7 bases. Germline V lookup: CDR1 SGHRS, CDR2 YFSETQ. The CDR3 runs 15 residues. CDR3 coding DNA: TGCGCCAGCAGCTTGACTAGCGGGAGTACGAATGAGCAGTTCTTC. Protein sequence: CASSLTSGSTNEQFF.

This chain links TRBV28 with TRBJ1-6; unclear D gene. V lost 0 bases, J lost 10 bases, and 13 bases lay in between. CDR3 length equals 15 residues. Germline CDR1 and CDR2: MDHEN and SYDVKM. The CDR3 DNA is TGTGCCAGCAGTTTATGGGAGTCTCAGGAATCACCCCTCCACTTT. Protein: CASSLWESQESPLHF. Full variable domain (remainder filled in from reference TRBV28 and TRBJ1-6): DVKVTQSSRYLVKRTGEKVFLECVQDMDHENMFWYRQDPGLGLRLIYFSYDVKMKEKGDIPEGYSVSREKKERFSLILESASTNQTSMYLCASSLWESQESPLHFGNGTRLTVT.